A single T cell receptor (beta chain) is shown here with its context. The antigen is unknown. Assay: immunoSEQ multiplex PCR; the TCRdb copy retains only in-frame clones and omits some. Here the sample spans 92,000 or so clones, just over 90% being singletons. This CDR3 spans 18 amino acids. CDR1 MGHRA and CDR2 YSYEKL come from the germline V gene. The ends lost 3 bases at V and 7 bases at J; junction bases unmatched: 18. This entry comes from a study of Tregs in tolerant kidney transplant recipients. Whole-study results and caveats: This study did not directly address biological reproducibility.

Unstimulated regulatory T cells (CD4+CD25+CD127-), CD4+CD25- non-regulatory cells, CD4 and CD8 cells were FACS-sorted from thawed PBMCs. The chain recombines TRBV4-1 with TRBJ2-7; 10 nucleotides align to TRBD2. The receptor was isolated from a human donor in good health. Sequencing was carried out using CD8+ T cells from blood. As DNA, the CDR3 is TGCGCCAGCAGCCACCCCCGAGGGGGCAAGCGGGGGGGCTGGGAGCAGTACTTC. It codes for CASSHPRGGKRGGWEQYF.